This TCR beta chain was obtained from a study of cytomegalovirus exposure and HLA in healthy donors. Researchers ran the PCR with 60 Vbeta and 13 Jbeta primers. Assay used: immunoSEQ multiplex PCR; TCRdb lists only in-frame clones, some missing. The table lists about 280,000 clones, about 87% of them singletons, with roughly 2.3% in the top ten. V was pared by 0 bases and J by 0 bases, with 6 bases between. The CDR3 sequence is 14 residues long. The V gene's germline CDR1 is SGDLS and CDR2 YYNGEE. The origin of this receptor is a woman under 30 in good health and CMV-seronegative. V and J are TRBV9 and TRBJ1-1; TRBD1 might be the D (5 bases). The sample consisted of PBMCs. Written as DNA, the CDR3 is TGTGCCAGCAGCGTAGGGGGCATGAACACTGAAGCTTTCTTT. Amino acids: CASSVGGMNTEAFF. Complete variable domain (other parts from reference TRBV9 and TRBJ1-1): DSGVTQTPKHLITATGQRVTLRCSPRSGDLSVYWYQQSLDQGLQFLIQYYNGEERAKGNILERFSAQQFPDLHSELNLSSLELGDSALYFCASSVGGMNTEAFFGQGTRLTVV.